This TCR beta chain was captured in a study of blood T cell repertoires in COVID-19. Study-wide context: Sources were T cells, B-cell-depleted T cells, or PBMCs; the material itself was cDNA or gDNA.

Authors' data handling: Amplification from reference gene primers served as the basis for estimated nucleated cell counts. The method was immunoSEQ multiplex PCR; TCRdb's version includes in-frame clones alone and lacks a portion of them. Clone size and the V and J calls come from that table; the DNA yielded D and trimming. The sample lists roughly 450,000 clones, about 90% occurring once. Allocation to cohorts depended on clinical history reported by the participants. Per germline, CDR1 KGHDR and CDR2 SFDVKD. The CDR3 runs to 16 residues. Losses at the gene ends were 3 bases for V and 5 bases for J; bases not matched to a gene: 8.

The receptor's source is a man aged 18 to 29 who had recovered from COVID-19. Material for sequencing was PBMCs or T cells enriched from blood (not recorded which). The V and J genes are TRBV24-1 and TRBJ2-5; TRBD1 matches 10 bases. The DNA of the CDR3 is TGTGCCACCAGTGATCCAGAGACAGGGGGCGCGGAGACCCAGTACTTC. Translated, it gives CATSDPETGGAETQYF.